This T cell receptor beta chain was observed in a study of blood T cell repertoires in COVID-19. Study summary: The United States, Italy and Spain provided the acute and convalescent COVID-19 samples.

Within 2 weeks of study entry, exposed participants had contacted a PCR-confirmed or clinician-diagnosed COVID-19 case. In the study's own analysis: How many nucleated cells were present was estimated from reference gene primer amplification. Measured with immunoSEQ multiplex PCR; TCRdb has only the in-frame clones, and not every one. V, J and clone size were drawn from that table, and D and trimming were deduced from the DNA. The table lists more than 300,000 clones, 90% to 95% of them singletons. V was pared by 0 bases and J by 4 bases, with 3 bases of the junction left unmatched. Germline values: CDR1 SGHRS, CDR2 YFSETQ. This CDR3 spans 15 amino acids.

The sample was PBMCs or T cells enriched from blood (not recorded which). This receptor was taken from a woman aged 30 to 39 who had been exposed to COVID-19. The chain links TRBV5-1 to TRBJ2-7; 11 bases agree with TRBD1. In DNA form, the CDR3 reads TGCGCCAGCAGCTTGGTAGGGACAGGGGGGTACGAGCAGTACTTC. Its protein is CASSLVGTGGYEQYF.